The source of this T cell receptor (beta chain) is a study of blood T cells in healthy people across ages. The study's findings and limits: Aged donors had fewer naive CD4+ cells and lower diversity than long-lived donors.

This clonotype was seen a few times. Its specificity is unknown. A much larger clone differs by one base, so this may be a read error. Every participating donor contributed about 10 milliliters of peripheral blood through a draw. Alongside a J-beta primer mix, a sample-barcoded 5' primer served in a second PCR lasting about 7 to 11 cycles. Template switching added a 12-random-nucleotide identifier to every cDNA molecule. TCRdb recomputed calls from the 5' RACE reads with MiXCR, one row per CDR3 protein. The table has hundreds of thousands of distinct CDR3 sequences, 29% seen once; the top ten hold 17%. The source is a woman older than 75 in good health. The specimen was blood.

The CDR3 loop reads CASSQGIRDTQYF. The CDR3 nucleotides are TGCGCCAGCAGCCAAGGAATCCGAGATACGCAGTATTTT. The genes are TRBV4-3 and TRBJ2-3, with unresolved D. V lost 1 base to trimming and J lost 5 bases, with 7 bases between them. The CDR3 extends over 13 amino acids. In germline, CDR1 is LGHNA, CDR2 YSLEER.